Following are 9 T cell receptor beta chains from one sample sequenced in a study of blood T cell repertoires in COVID-19. TCRdb's table, derived via immunoSEQ multiplex PCR, lists solely in-frame clones and lacks some. The table shows about 430,000 clones, with 70% to 90% occurring only once. The sample comprised PBMCs or T cells enriched from blood (not recorded which). The source is a woman between 18 and 29 years old who had been exposed to COVID-19.

This clone has just one count. V gene TRBV15 combines with J gene TRBJ2-3; the D gene is possibly TRBD2 (5 bases). The germline V and J ends were trimmed by 0 bases and 10 bases, with 14 bases remaining between them. This CDR3 is built from 14 residues. Germline assignment: CDR1 LNHNV and CDR2 YYDKDF (reference sequence). CDR3 amino acids: CATSREGKVGAQYF. The CDR3 region has the DNA TGTGCCACCAGCAGAGAGGGGAAAGTCGGGGCGCAGTATTTT.

The V gene is TRBV19, the J gene TRBJ1-2; D perhaps matches TRBD1 (5 bases). The CDR3 is made up of 13 amino acids. Germline assignment: CDR1 LNHDA and CDR2 SQIVND (reference sequence). V gave up 5 bases and J gave up 1 base, with 8 bases separating them. CDR3 DNA sequence: TGTGCCAGTAGTGAGACAGTTAACTATGGCTACACCTTC. Translating it yields CASSETVNYGYTF.

As for this clone: Additional DNA sequences in this sample encode the identical CDR3. This rearrangement joins TRBV4-1 to TRBJ2-7, with a weak D call TRBD1 (6 bases). Trimming stripped 1 base from V and 3 bases from J, with 7 bases between. This CDR3 is 13 amino acids long. The germline CDR1 and CDR2 sequences are MGHRA and YSYEKL. The CDR3 coding sequence is TGCGCCAGCAGCCAAGTAGGGGGCTACGAGCAGTACTTC. Translation gives CASSQVGGYEQYF.

This chain joins TRBV28 and TRBJ1-5, with D maybe TRBD1 (5 bases). The germline gives CDR1 MDHEN, CDR2 SYDVKM. V lost 10 bases, J lost 5 bases, and 21 bases lay in between. This CDR3 contains 15 residues. The CDR3 DNA reads TGTGCCACTCGGAAAAGGCGGGGCGCGGATCAGCCCCAGCATTTT. Translation: CATRKRRGADQPQHF.

J is TRBJ2-5 and V is TRBV5-1; possible D gene TRBD1, 6 bases. The V and J ends lost 0 bases and 5 bases respectively, with 14 bases between them. Germline lookup yields CDR1 SGHRS and CDR2 YFSETQ. The CDR3 covers 15 residues. In DNA form, the CDR3 reads TGCGCCAGCAGCTTGGCCCGGGACATCCTCGAGACCCAGTACTTC. It codes for CASSLARDILETQYF.

The rearrangement uses TRBV27 and TRBJ2-1; TRBD1 agrees at 7 bases. The CDR3 is 16 residues long. V lost 7 bases to trimming and J lost 4 bases; unmatched junction nucleotides: 13. CDR1 is MNHEY, CDR2 SMNVEV, per germline (reference sequence). CDR3 in amino acids: CASTLQGVQGYNEQFF. CDR3 nucleotide sequence: TGTGCCAGCACCCTTCAGGGGGTCCAGGGGTACAATGAGCAGTTCTTC.

This chain joins TRBV27 and TRBJ1-1; D is perhaps TRBD1 (6 bases). CDR3 length: 12 residues. The germline V gene encodes CDR1 MNHEY and CDR2 SMNVEV (reference sequence). V lost 4 bases and J lost 8, with 11 bases in between. CDR3 residues: CASSYRTGEAFF. CDR3 sequence (DNA): TGTGCCAGCAGTTATAGAACAGGGGAAGCTTTCTTT.

The chain recombines TRBV19 with TRBJ1-1; no clear D gene. Germline V gene sequence: CDR1 LNHDA, CDR2 SQIVND (reference sequence). The CDR3 has 15 amino acids. Trimming shortened V by 1 base and J by 3 bases, and 12 bases separated the two germline ends. CDR3 loop: CASSIVESGDTEAFF. DNA for the CDR3: TGTGCCAGTAGTATAGTAGAATCCGGGGACACTGAAGCTTTCTTT.

This chain uses TRBV28 with TRBJ1-1, with D possibly being TRBD1 (6 bases). V gave up 3 bases and J gave up 1 base, with 6 bases separating them. The length of the CDR3 is 13 residues. Germline values: CDR1 MDHEN, CDR2 SYDVKM. The CDR3, as DNA: TGTGCCAGCAGTTTCAGGGGGAACACTGAAGCTTTCTTT. This codes for CASSFRGNTEAFF.